This T cell receptor (beta chain) was captured by sequencing in a study of T cells in localized non-small cell lung cancer. Study-wide points: The greatest T cell clonality was found in uninvolved adjacent lung (higher than in tumor). Sequence data derive from only one tumor region, so heterogeneity remains possible. A denser population of T cells in blood accompanied longer overall survival. Across samples, adjacent lung featured a median roughly 62 of the top 100 tumor clones.

The germline V gene encodes CDR1 MNHNS and CDR2 SASEGT. The CDR3 extends over 13 amino acids. The V end was cut by 2 bases, the J end by 6 bases, with 10 bases between. Clones were read by immunoSEQ multiplex PCR, and TCRdb kept only the in-frame ones, dropping some. Of 70,000 to 100,000 clones listed, more than 70% were seen once; the top ten hold about a tenth. This clone has more than one count but fewer than ten. The target antigen is unknown. J is TRBJ1-2 and V is TRBV6-1; TRBD1 might be the D (5 bases). The clonotype was recovered from an older female donor with stage I lung adenocarcinoma. The starting material was peripheral blood, obtained before any cancer treatment. The CDR3 sequence is CASSEQGVHGYTF. The CDR3 coding sequence is TGTGCCAGCAGTGAACAGGGCGTGCATGGCTACACCTTC.